This entry describes one T cell receptor (beta chain). What it recognizes is unknown. The germline V gene encodes CDR1 ENHRY and CDR2 SYGVKD. CDR3 length: 14 residues. V lost 6 bases to trimming and J lost 3 bases; unmatched junction nucleotides: 1. TCRdb keeps only in-frame clones here, not all; method: immunoSEQ multiplex PCR. The sample contains roughly 100,000 clones, nearly 95% of which appear only once. The data were taken from a study of T cells in pancreatic ductal adenocarcinoma. No neoadjuvant therapy was given to the selected pancreatic ductal adenocarcinoma patients before their surgery. Study-wide findings and caveats: Tumor samples had fewer productive templates and approximately 8.2-fold fewer unique clonotypes than blood. Tumor and blood clonality did not differ significantly, about 0.1 versus 0.07. Results skew toward the minority of patients with early-stage disease.

Specimen: PBMCs. The rearrangement links TRBV10-3 to TRBJ2-2, with 10 bases identical to TRBD1. The sequence was collected from a human donor with pancreatic ductal adenocarcinoma. CDR3 in DNA: TGTGCCATCAGGGGACAGGGGTACACCGGGGAGCTGTTTTTT. Translation: CAIRGQGYTGELFF.